The 17 T cell receptor beta chains below come from one sample, sequenced in a study of T-cell memory formation after mild COVID-19. TCRdb redid the calling of the 5' RACE reads with MiXCR, one entry per CDR3 protein. The profile shows 500,000 to 600,000 distinct CDR3 sequences, approximately 18% of them singletons. The sequenced material came from PBMCs or a T cell subset sorted from them (not recorded which). The receptors were gathered from an adult woman who had mild COVID-19 (a few samples of this study predate the infection). Cell type and time point are not known.

This clonotype was seen only a few times. CDR3 DNA: TGTGCCAGCAGCTCACTAGCGGGTTACCCCTACGAGCAGTACTTC. This translates into CASSSLAGYPYEQYF. The chain couples TRBV11-2 to TRBJ2-7; 9 bases line up with TRBD2. The CDR3 covers 15 residues. Germline V gene data show CDR1 as SGHAT and CDR2 as FQNNGV. Unmatched junction bases numbered 6, after V lost 4 bases and J lost 2 bases. The full variable domain, with the rest looked up from reference TRBV11-2 and TRBJ2-7, is EAGVAQSPRYKIIEKRQSVAFWCNPISGHATLYWYQQILGQGPKLLIQFQNNGVVDDSQLPKDRFSAERLKGVDSTLKIQPAKLEDSAVYLCASSSLAGYPYEQYFGPGTRLTVT.

The chain is built from TRBV2 and TRBJ2-3; 7 bases are a match to TRBD2. J lost 2 bases, V lost 7 bases, and 3 bases had no gene match. This CDR3 is 13 amino acids long. Germline CDR1 is SNHLY and CDR2 is FYNNEI. The CDR3 coding sequence is TGTGCCAGCACCCTAGCGGCCACAGATACGCAGTATTTT. It specifies CASTLAATDTQYF.

CDR3 DNA: TGCGCCAGCAGCCAAGCCCCCGGGGGCTACAATGAGCAGTTCTTC. Amino acid sequence: CASSQAPGGYNEQFF. V and J are TRBV4-3 and TRBJ2-1, with TRBD2 as a possible D gene (6 bases). V lost 1 base and J 3 bases, leaving 10 bases between the germline ends. Per germline, CDR1 LGHNA and CDR2 YSLEER. The CDR3 extends over 15 amino acids.

The CDR3 sequence is CASSLVAVTNTGELFF. The CDR3, as DNA: TGTGCCAGCAGCTTAGTAGCGGTAACGAACACCGGGGAGCTGTTTTTT. This chain joins TRBV7-2 and TRBJ2-2, with D possibly TRBD2 on 6 matching bases. The CDR3 is 16 residues long. Germline lookup yields CDR1 SGHTA and CDR2 FQGNSA. Trimming left V 1 base short and J 0 bases short, with 9 bases between.

This clonotype was recorded a few times. Here the CDR3 DNA reads TGCGCCAGCAGCCAAGAATTGGTGGGTTTCCCCTACGAGCAGTACTTC. It specifies CASSQELVGFPYEQYF. The V and J genes are TRBV4-1 and TRBJ2-7; D not certain. Trimming left V 0 bases short and J 2 bases short, with 14 bases between. Per the germline V gene, CDR1 is MGHRA and CDR2 is YSYEKL. The CDR3 spans 16 residues.

Only a few counts were recorded for this clonotype. The V gene is TRBV29-1, the J gene TRBJ2-4; 7 nucleotides agree with TRBD2. This CDR3 region has 13 residues. The J segment lost 1 base and the V segment lost 7 bases, leaving 4 bases of the junction unmatched. Germline V gives CDR1 SQVTM, CDR2 ANQGSEA. The CDR3 bases are TGCAGCGGGTCAGCGGGGGCCAAAAACATTCAGTACTTC. This gives the protein CSGSAGAKNIQYF.

This clonotype was seen only a few times. CDR3 sequence: CASSFRTRHNEQFF. As DNA, the CDR3 is TGTGCCAGTAGCTTTAGGACTAGACACAATGAGCAGTTCTTC. The chain links TRBV19 to TRBJ2-1, with 7 nucleotides matching TRBD2. The germline gives CDR1 LNHDA, CDR2 SQIVND (reference sequence). The CDR3 is made up of 14 amino acids. Trimming removed 6 bases from V and 5 bases from J; junction bases left unmatched: 7.

This rearrangement joins TRBV6-2 or TRBV6-3 to TRBJ1-2, with D tentatively TRBD1 (6 bases). The CDR3 totals 17 residues. The germline V gene has CDR1 MNHEY and CDR2 SVGEGT. V lost 5 bases, J lost 0 bases, and 19 bases lay in between. Here the CDR3 DNA reads TGTGCCAGCAGTGCCTCCGGGACACGGACGACTAACTATGGCTACACCTTC. Translating it yields CASSASGTRTTNYGYTF.

This chain joins TRBV6-5 and TRBJ2-7; the D gene could be TRBD1 or TRBD2 (5 bases each). V lost 0 bases and J lost 6, with 9 bases in between. The germline V gene encodes CDR1 MNHEY and CDR2 SVGAGI. The CDR3 runs 13 residues. CDR3 DNA: TGTGCCAGCAGTTACTCGACTGGGGGCGAGCAGTACTTC. As protein: CASSYSTGGEQYF.

This clonotype was recorded a few times. The rearrangement uses TRBV6-1 and TRBJ2-7, with a possible D match to TRBD1 (5 bases). In germline, CDR1 is MNHNS, CDR2 SASEGT. V was trimmed by 0 bases and J by 3 bases, leaving 15 bases between them. This CDR3 contains 16 residues. CDR3 amino acids: CASSEAWQGLRYEQYF. CDR3 coding DNA: TGTGCCAGCAGTGAAGCGTGGCAGGGCTTACGCTACGAGCAGTACTTC.

This clonotype showed up just a few times. This chain uses TRBV2 with TRBJ2-5; tentative D call: TRBD1 (6 bases). Deletions cut 6 bases from V and 2 bases from J, with 13 bases between. The CDR3 totals 14 residues. CDR1 SNHLY and CDR2 FYNNEI come from the germline V gene. The CDR3 here is CASRQGRGQETQYF. In DNA form, the CDR3 reads TGTGCCAGCAGACAGGGAAGGGGTCAAGAGACCCAGTACTTC.

The V call is TRBV4-3, the J call TRBJ2-7, with a weak D call TRBD2 (6 bases). Between the trimmed V and J ends, which lost 0 bases and 5 bases, there was a span of 8 bases. Per the germline V gene, CDR1 is LGHNA and CDR2 is YSLEER. CDR3 length: 13 residues. The CDR3 loop is CASSQDGSDEQYF. Written as DNA, the CDR3 is TGCGCCAGCAGCCAAGACGGGAGTGACGAGCAGTACTTC.

This clonotype was counted ten times or more. This chain's CDR3 is CASSRSTVIAGGTTDTQYF. CDR3 in DNA: TGTGCCAGCAGCCGCTCTACCGTTATAGCGGGAGGGACAACAGATACGCAGTATTTT. The chain recombines TRBV4-2 with TRBJ2-3; the match to TRBD2 covers 11 bases. CDR1 and CDR2 from the germline V gene are LGHNA and YNFKEQ. There are 19 residues in the CDR3. Trimming removed 4 bases from V and 3 bases from J; junction bases left unmatched: 15.

This clonotype turned up a few times. The chain carries TRBV7-9 and TRBJ2-3, with D hard to call. The V gene lost 11 bases and the J gene lost 6 bases, with 9 bases spanning the gap. In germline, CDR1 is SEHNR, CDR2 FQNEAQ (reference sequence). The CDR3 is made up of 10 amino acids. The CDR3 DNA reads as TGTGCCCGCTCCGGGGATACGCAGTATTTT. Amino acids: CARSGDTQYF.

This chain connects TRBV27 to TRBJ2-7, with 12 bases identical to TRBD1. There are 15 residues in the CDR3. The junction had 7 bases not matched to a gene; V was cut back by 8 bases and J by 2 bases. Germline CDR1 is MNHEY and CDR2 is SMNVEV (reference sequence). CDR3 residues: CASREGTGGPYEQYF. The CDR3, as DNA: TGTGCCAGCCGAGAGGGGACAGGGGGCCCCTACGAGCAGTACTTC.

V gene TRBV19 combines with J gene TRBJ2-3; D remains ambiguous. This CDR3 comprises 15 residues. The germline V and J ends were trimmed by 7 bases and 1 base, with 15 bases remaining between them. The germline CDR1 and CDR2 sequences are LNHDA and SQIVND (reference sequence). As DNA, the CDR3 is TGTGCCAGTATCCCCTCCGGGCGTGGCACAGATACGCAGTATTTT. It codes for CASIPSGRGTDTQYF.

This rearrangement joins TRBV20-1 to TRBJ2-7; D is perhaps TRBD1 (6 bases). This CDR3 has 13 amino acids. Per germline, CDR1 DFQATT and CDR2 SNEGSKA (reference sequence). V was cut by 1 base and J by 0 bases, with 7 bases left in between. This chain's CDR3 is CSARGDNSYEQYF. The CDR3 bases are TGCAGTGCTAGAGGGGACAACTCCTACGAGCAGTACTTC.